Only a few counts were recorded for the clone carrying this TCR beta chain. The antigen is undetermined. The data belong to a study of blood T cells in healthy people across ages. The second PCR ran 7 to 11 cycles with a sample-barcoded 5' primer and J-beta primers. TCRdb processed the 5' RACE reads anew with MiXCR; each CDR3 protein has one entry. In the table there are 710,000 or so distinct CDR3 sequences, about 20% of which are singletons. Looked up from germline, CDR1 is KGHSH and CDR2 is LQKENI. The CDR3 runs to 16 residues. The ends were cut back, 2 bases at V and 3 bases at J, with 16 bases in the middle. Study results and limitations: Lack of knowledge of donor CMV status possibly confounded expanded clonotype changes. With unsorted PBMCs, a conclusive comparison of naive versus antigen-experienced cells was not possible.

The receptor comes from a man aged 65-85 years in good health. The chain joins TRBV18 to TRBJ2-5, with D possibly being TRBD1 (6 bases). Sequenced: blood. The CDR3 protein is CASSPENRERKETQYF. CDR3 sequence (DNA): TGTGCCAGCTCACCAGAGAACAGGGAACGAAAAGAGACCCAGTACTTC.